This T cell receptor (beta chain) was found in a study of control samples from healthy donors and cancer patients. In its sample, this clone was seen many times. V dropped 6 bases and J dropped 6; count of bases not matched to a gene: 7. Germline V gene data show CDR1 as SEHNR and CDR2 as FQNEAQ (reference sequence). This CDR3 is 16 amino acids long. Data came from immunoSEQ multiplex PCR; TCRdb stores just in-frame clones and leaves some out. The sample consists of about 99,000 clones, around 88% of them appearing once. The chain recombines TRBV7-9 with TRBJ1-6; 11 bases match TRBD1. Sequenced: PBMCs. The TCR was taken from a man aged 55-75 years with lung cancer. The CDR3 DNA reads as TGTGCCAGCAGGAACGCCGGGACAGGGGGTAATTCACCCCTCCACTTT. It translates to CASRNAGTGGNSPLHF.